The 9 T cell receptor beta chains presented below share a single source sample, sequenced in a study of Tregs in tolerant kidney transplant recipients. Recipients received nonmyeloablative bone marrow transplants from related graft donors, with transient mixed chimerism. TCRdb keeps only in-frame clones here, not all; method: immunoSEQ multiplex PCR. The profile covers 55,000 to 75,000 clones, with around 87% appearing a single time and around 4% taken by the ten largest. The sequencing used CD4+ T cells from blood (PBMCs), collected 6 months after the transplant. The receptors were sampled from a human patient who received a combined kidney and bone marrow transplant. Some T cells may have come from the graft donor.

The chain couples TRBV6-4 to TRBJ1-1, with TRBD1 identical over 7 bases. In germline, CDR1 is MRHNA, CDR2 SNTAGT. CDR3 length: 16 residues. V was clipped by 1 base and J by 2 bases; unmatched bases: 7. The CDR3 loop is CASSDYPGQPNTEAFF. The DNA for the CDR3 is TGTGCCAGCAGTGACTATCCGGGACAGCCTAACACTGAAGCTTTCTTT.

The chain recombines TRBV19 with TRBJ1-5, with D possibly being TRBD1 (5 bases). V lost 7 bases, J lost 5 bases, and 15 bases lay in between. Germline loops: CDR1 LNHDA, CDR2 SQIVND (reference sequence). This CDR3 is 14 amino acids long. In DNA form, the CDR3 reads TGTGCCAGTACCCTAGTCAGGGCGGATCAGCCCCAGCATTTT. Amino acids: CASTLVRADQPQHF.

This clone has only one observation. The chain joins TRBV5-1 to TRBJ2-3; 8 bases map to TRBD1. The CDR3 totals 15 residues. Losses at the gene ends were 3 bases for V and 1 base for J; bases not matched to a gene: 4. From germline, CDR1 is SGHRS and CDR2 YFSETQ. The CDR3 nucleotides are TGCGCCAGCAGCTCGGACAGGGCCCGCACAGATACGCAGTATTTT. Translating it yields CASSSDRARTDTQYF.

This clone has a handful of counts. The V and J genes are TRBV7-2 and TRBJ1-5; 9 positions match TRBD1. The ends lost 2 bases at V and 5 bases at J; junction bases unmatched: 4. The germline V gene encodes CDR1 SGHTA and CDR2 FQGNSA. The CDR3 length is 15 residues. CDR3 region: CASSLQGQGYQPQHF. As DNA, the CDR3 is TGTGCCAGCAGCTTACAGGGACAGGGATATCAGCCCCAGCATTTT.

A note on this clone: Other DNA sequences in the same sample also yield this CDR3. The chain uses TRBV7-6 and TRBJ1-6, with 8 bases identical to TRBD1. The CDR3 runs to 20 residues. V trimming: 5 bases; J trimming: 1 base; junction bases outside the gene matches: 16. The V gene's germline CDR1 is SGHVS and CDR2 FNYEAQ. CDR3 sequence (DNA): TGTGCCAGCAGCCGTAATGTGGCAGGGGGCCTTGGATCCTATAATTCACCCCTCCACTTT. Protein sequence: CASSRNVAGGLGSYNSPLHF.

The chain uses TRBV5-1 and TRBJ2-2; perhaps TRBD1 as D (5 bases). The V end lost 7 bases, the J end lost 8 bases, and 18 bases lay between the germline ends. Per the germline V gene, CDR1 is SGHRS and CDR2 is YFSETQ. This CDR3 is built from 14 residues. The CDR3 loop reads CASHNWTPRGELFF. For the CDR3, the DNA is TGCGCCAGCCATAATTGGACACCCCGGGGGGAGCTGTTTTTT.

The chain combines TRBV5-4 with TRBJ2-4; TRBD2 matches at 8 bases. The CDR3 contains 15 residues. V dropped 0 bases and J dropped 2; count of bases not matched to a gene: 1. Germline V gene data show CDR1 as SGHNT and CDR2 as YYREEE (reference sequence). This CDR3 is CASSLAGGTKNIQYF. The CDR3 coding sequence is TGTGCCAGCAGCTTGGCGGGGGGGACCAAAAACATTCAGTACTTC.

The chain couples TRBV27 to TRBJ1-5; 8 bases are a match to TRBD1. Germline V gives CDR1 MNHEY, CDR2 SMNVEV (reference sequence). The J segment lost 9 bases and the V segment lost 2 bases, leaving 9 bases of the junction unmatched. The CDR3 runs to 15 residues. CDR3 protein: CASSLRGTGPRPQHF. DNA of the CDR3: TGTGCCAGCAGTTTACGTGGGACAGGCCCGCGGCCCCAGCATTTT.

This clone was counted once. CDR3 region: CASSATQSSYNSPLHF. CDR3 bases: TGTGCCAGCAGCGCGACACAGAGCTCCTATAATTCACCCCTCCACTTT. The gene calls are TRBV9 and TRBJ1-6; D is unclear. The CDR3 length is 16 residues. Germline assignment: CDR1 SGDLS and CDR2 YYNGEE. V lost 3 bases and J 0 bases, leaving 10 bases between the germline ends.